This T cell receptor beta chain was captured in a study of response to subunit inactivated influenza vaccine. The CDR3 length is 14 residues. V lost 3 bases, J lost 6 bases, and 13 bases lay in between. CDR1 SGHVS and CDR2 FNYEAQ come from the germline V gene. TCRdb reanalysed the RT-PCR reads using MiXCR and keeps one entry per CDR3 protein. The sample carries more than 550,000 distinct CDR3 sequences, about 10% recorded once. Findings and caveats of the study: The authors offered the suggestion that each seasonal influenza vaccination recruits few new T cells.

A few counts support this clonotype. The antigen is unknown. Sample: PBMCs from blood, taken on the day of vaccination. The chain uses TRBV7-6 and TRBJ2-3; D is ambiguous. The TCR originated in a man over 45 who received an inactivated influenza vaccine. The CDR3 bases are TGTGCCAGCAGCTTTCGAGGCCCACCCGATACGCAGTATTTT. It translates to CASSFRGPPDTQYF.